This TCR beta chain comes out of a study of identical twins. Study-wide findings and caveats: Sequences that were beta out-of-frame showed weaker excess twin sharing. A cross-sectional statistical analysis, not follow-up of the same donors, supported the conclusions.

TCRdb recomputed calls from the 5' RACE reads with MiXCR, one row per CDR3 protein. The table has around 1.7 million distinct CDR3 sequences, more than 30% seen once. V shed 1 base and J 4 bases; nucleotides not matched to a gene: 3. Germline V gene sequence: CDR1 MGHRA, CDR2 YSYEKL. The CDR3 contains 14 residues. As regards this clonotype: Its specificity is unknown.

The sequence was obtained from a newborn girl in good health. The chain joins TRBV4-1 to TRBJ1-1; the match to TRBD1 covers 7 bases. Sequencing was carried out using cord blood. The CDR3: CASSQATGSTEAFF. As DNA, the CDR3 is TGCGCCAGCAGCCAAGCGACAGGGTCCACTGAAGCTTTCTTT.